Listed here are 16 T cell receptor beta chains from one sample, sequenced in a study of cytomegalovirus exposure and HLA in healthy donors. Use of 60 Vbeta and 13 Jbeta primers characterized the PCR. Only in-frame clones appear in the TCRdb table, and some are missing; sequencing was by immunoSEQ multiplex PCR. This table holds some 69,000 clones, around 80% found once. Sequencing was done on a sample of PBMCs. Receptors were obtained from a woman aged 30 to 39 in good health and CMV-seronegative.

This clone was found a few times. V is TRBV4-1 and J is TRBJ2-1, with D possibly matching TRBD2 (5 bases). The germline V gene has CDR1 MGHRA and CDR2 YSYEKL. Deletions cut 0 bases from V and 4 bases from J, with 13 bases between. The CDR3 contains 16 residues. The CDR3 nucleotides are TGCGCCAGCAGCCAAGATCAATCGGGGTTGTACAATGAGCAGTTCTTC. Its protein is CASSQDQSGLYNEQFF.

This chain links TRBV13 with TRBJ2-7; 10 bases map to TRBD1. J lost 5 bases, V lost 5 bases, and 6 bases had no gene match. Germline CDR1 PRHDT, CDR2 FYEKMQ (reference sequence). This CDR3 region has 14 residues. CDR3 in amino acids: CASSTRQGANEQYF. The DNA for the CDR3 is TGTGCCAGCAGCACCCGACAGGGGGCGAACGAGCAGTACTTC.

This clone was recorded once. The chain has TRBV5-1 and TRBJ1-3; D gene uncertain. V was pared by 4 bases and J by 2 bases, with 7 bases between. The CDR3 has 13 amino acids. CDR1 is SGHRS and CDR2 is YFSETQ in the germline V gene. CDR3 residues: CASSSGPGNTIYF. The CDR3 DNA sequence: TGCGCCAGCAGCAGCGGGCCTGGAAACACCATATATTTT.

In this sample, this clone turned up a few times. This chain uses TRBV29-1 with TRBJ2-1; D remains unclear. CDR3 length: 13 amino acids. Germline CDR1 SQVTM, CDR2 ANQGSEA. V shed 5 bases and J shed 0 bases, with 8 bases lying between them. Written as DNA, the CDR3 is TGCAGCGTTCCAAAGAGCTCCTACAATGAGCAGTTCTTC. It specifies CSVPKSSYNEQFF.

The rearrangement joins TRBV30 to TRBJ2-3; 7 bases map to TRBD1. The V and J ends lost 4 bases and 0 bases, in that order; junction bases with no gene match: 1. This CDR3 comprises 13 residues. Germline CDR1 is GTSNPN and CDR2 is SVGIG (reference sequence). The CDR3: CAWNRGSTDTQYF. DNA of the CDR3: TGTGCCTGGAACAGGGGTAGCACAGATACGCAGTATTTT.

V gene TRBV6-6 combines with J gene TRBJ2-7; the match to TRBD1 covers 11 bases. Germline V gives CDR1 MNHNY, CDR2 SVGAGI (reference sequence). This CDR3 region has 14 residues. Losses at the gene ends were 2 bases for V and 7 bases for J; bases not matched to a gene: 4. In DNA, the CDR3 is TGTGCCAGCAGTTACGGACAGGGGGCGTGGGAGCAGTACTTC. This translates into CASSYGQGAWEQYF.

The chain employs TRBV7-6 and TRBJ2-2; D is unclear. Germline V gives CDR1 SGHVS, CDR2 FNYEAQ. This CDR3 contains 12 residues. The V and J ends lost 5 bases and 4 bases respectively, with 5 bases between them. The CDR3 is CASSPRTGELFF. In DNA, the CDR3 is TGTGCCAGCAGCCCCCGCACCGGGGAGCTGTTTTTT.

This chain connects TRBV30 to TRBJ2-7, with 8 positions matching TRBD1. V lost 5 bases and J lost 2; bases outside the gene matches: 8. This CDR3 has 14 amino acids. Looked up from germline, CDR1 is GTSNPN and CDR2 is SVGIG (reference sequence). The CDR3 loop reads CAWSPGQAAYEQYF. The DNA for the CDR3 is TGTGCCTGGTCCCCGGGACAGGCTGCCTACGAGCAGTACTTC. Based on the CDR3 plus reference TRBV30 and TRBJ2-7, the full variable domain is SQTIHQWPATLVQPVGSPLSLECTVEGTSNPNLYWYRQAAGRGLQLLFYSVGIGQISSEVPQNLSASRPQDRQFILSSKKLLLSDSGFYLCAWSPGQAAYEQYFGPGTRLTVT.

This sequence joins TRBV6-5 and TRBJ1-1, with 10 bases matching TRBD1. Germline-derived CDR1 and CDR2 are MNHEY and SVGAGI. The CDR3 spans 13 residues. V was pared by 6 bases and J by 7 bases, with 5 bases of the junction left unmatched. In nucleotides, the CDR3 is TGTGCCAGCAGGTCAGACAGGGGGCTTGAAGCTTTCTTT. Translation: CASRSDRGLEAFF.

CDR3 sequence: CASSPGQSSYEQYF. CDR3 coding DNA: TGTGCCAGTAGCCCCGGACAGTCCTCCTACGAGCAGTACTTC. V is TRBV19 and J is TRBJ2-7, with D perhaps matching TRBD1 (6 bases). Germline loops: CDR1 LNHDA, CDR2 SQIVND (reference sequence). V gave up 6 bases and J gave up 0 bases, with 12 bases separating them. CDR3 length: 14 residues.

The CDR3 region is CASSPGQEGEAFF. CDR3 bases: TGTGCCAGCTCACCTGGACAGGAGGGTGAAGCTTTCTTT. This chain links TRBV18 with TRBJ1-1, with 7 positions matching TRBD1. The germline V gene has CDR1 KGHSH and CDR2 LQKENI. CDR3 length: 13 amino acids. The junction had 5 bases not matched to a gene; V was cut back by 3 bases and J by 7 bases.

The V and J genes are TRBV11-2 and TRBJ1-1; perhaps TRBD1 as D (5 bases). Germline CDR1 is SGHAT and CDR2 is FQNNGV. V was shortened by 4 bases and J by 5 bases, with 14 bases between the two germline ends. The length of the CDR3 is 14 residues. The CDR3 DNA is TGTGCCAGCAGCTCAAACTTTCGGGGGACTGAAGCTTTCTTT. This sequence encodes CASSSNFRGTEAFF.

CDR3 nucleotides: TGTGCCAGCAGTGAATCGTACAGGGGAGACAATGAGCAGTTCTTC. Amino acids: CASSESYRGDNEQFF. The V gene is TRBV25-1, the J gene TRBJ2-1, with 7 bases fitting TRBD1. The junction had 5 bases not matched to a gene; V was cut back by 1 base and J by 5 bases. This CDR3 contains 15 residues. Germline CDR1 reads MGHDK; CDR2 reads SYGVNS.

The genes are TRBV19 and TRBJ2-7, with TRBD1 identical over 7 bases. The V and J ends lost 5 bases and 2 bases, in that order; junction bases with no gene match: 6. CDR3 length: 14 residues. Germline V gives CDR1 LNHDA, CDR2 SQIVND (reference sequence). CDR3 residues: CASSGGQSTYEQYF. CDR3 bases: TGTGCCAGTAGTGGGGGACAGTCCACCTACGAGCAGTACTTC.

The chain recombines TRBV2 with TRBJ2-1; possible D gene TRBD1, 6 bases. Germline V CDR1 and CDR2: SNHLY, FYNNEI. Trimming removed 2 bases at V and 7 bases at J, with 12 bases between. The CDR3 covers 14 residues. The CDR3 reads CASSERAGVNEQFF. Written as DNA, the CDR3 is TGTGCCAGCAGTGAAAGGGCAGGGGTTAATGAGCAGTTCTTC.

This clone was counted only a few times. V gene TRBV11-2 combines with J gene TRBJ1-1, with 9 bases matching TRBD1. With 2 bases clipped from V and 1 base from J, the junction kept 11 bases outside the gene matches. Germline V gives CDR1 SGHAT, CDR2 FQNNGV. CDR3 length: 18 residues. CDR3 bases: TGTGCCAGCAGCTTATTAACCGGGACAGGGACTTGGAACACTGAAGCTTTCTTT. This translates into CASSLLTGTGTWNTEAFF.